The 10 T cell receptor beta chains reported below all come from one sample, sequenced in a study of blood T cell repertoires in COVID-19. Sequenced by immunoSEQ multiplex PCR; TCRdb stores in-frame clones only, minus some. The sample has just over 250,000 clones; about 90% are singletons. The sequenced sample consisted of peripheral blood. Every receptor here comes from a woman aged 50 to 65 with acute or convalescent COVID-19.

This clone appeared a single time. The V and J genes are TRBV7-8 and TRBJ2-7; the match to TRBD2 covers 9 bases. Germline V lookup: CDR1 SGHVS, CDR2 FQNEAQ. CDR3 length: 15 residues. Losses at the gene ends were 1 base for V and 0 bases for J; bases not matched to a gene: 1. In nucleotides, the CDR3 is TGTGCCAGCAGCTTAGTGGGACTAGCCTCCTACGAGCAGTACTTC. Its protein product is CASSLVGLASYEQYF.

The J gene is TRBJ1-5, the V gene TRBV12-3 or TRBV12-4; D ambiguous. This CDR3 is built from 13 residues. Between the trimmed V and J ends, which lost 6 bases and 7 bases, there was a span of 13 bases. The CDR3 DNA reads as TGTGCCAGCAGGAGCGGGAGTAACCAGCCCCAGCATTTT. This sequence encodes CASRSGSNQPQHF.

The chain joins TRBV7-2 to TRBJ2-4; 10 bases align to TRBD2. The germline gives CDR1 SGHTA, CDR2 FQGNSA. The CDR3 is made up of 16 amino acids. The V gene end was trimmed by 1 base and the J gene end by 11 bases; junction bases not matched to a gene: 11. Written as DNA, the CDR3 is TGTGCCAGCAGCTTAGGGCCGCTAGCGGGAGAGGCCCTTCAGTACTTC. Residues: CASSLGPLAGEALQYF.

This clone was observed a few times. The CDR3, as DNA: TGTGCCAGCAGTGGACAGGGGGTAGGAGAAAAACTGTTTTTT. Protein sequence: CASSGQGVGEKLFF. The rearrangement joins TRBV2 to TRBJ1-4; 9 bases align to TRBD1. The V and J ends lost 4 bases and 8 bases, in that order; junction bases with no gene match: 5. The CDR3 is 14 residues long. Germline V lookup: CDR1 SNHLY, CDR2 FYNNEI.

This chain uses TRBV28 with TRBJ1-2, with TRBD1 matching over 11 bases. The V gene's germline CDR1 is MDHEN and CDR2 SYDVKM. This CDR3 is 13 amino acids long. J lost 10 bases, V lost 5 bases, and 6 bases had no gene match. The CDR3 nucleotides are TGTGCCAGCAGTCCCGGACAGGGGGCCCTCTACACCTTC. Amino acid sequence: CASSPGQGALYTF.

The chain carries TRBV10-3 and TRBJ1-5, with 7 nucleotides matching TRBD1. CDR1 and CDR2 (germline): ENHRY, SYGVKD. The junction had 4 bases not matched to a gene; V was cut back by 4 bases and J by 7 bases. The length of the CDR3 is 13 residues. The CDR3 DNA follows: TGTGCCATCAGTGGACAGGGAATCCAGCCCCAGCATTTT. Protein: CAISGQGIQPQHF.

The chain links TRBV27 to TRBJ2-6; D gene unclear. The CDR3 length is 14 residues. With 1 base removed from V and 6 bases from J, the gap between germline ends came to 7 bases. CDR1 is MNHEY, CDR2 SMNVEV, per germline (reference sequence). CDR3: CASSLYPEANVLTF. The CDR3 region has the DNA TGTGCCAGCAGTTTATATCCAGAGGCCAACGTCCTGACTTTC. The variable domain in full, with the rest retrieved from reference TRBV27 and TRBJ2-6, is EAQVTQNPRYLITVTGKKLTVTCSQNMNHEYMSWYRQDPGLGLRQIYYSMNVEVTDKGDVPEGYKVSRKEKRNFPLILESPSPNQTSLYFCASSLYPEANVLTFGAGSRLTVL.

The J gene is TRBJ2-7, the V gene TRBV5-6; 11 bases map to TRBD1. There are 13 residues in the CDR3. Losses at the gene ends were 4 bases for V and 6 bases for J; bases not matched to a gene: 3. CDR1 and CDR2 from the germline V gene are SGHDT and YYEEEE. The CDR3 region is CASSRDRGAEQYF. CDR3 nucleotide sequence: TGTGCCAGCAGCAGGGACAGGGGGGCCGAGCAGTACTTC.

This chain links TRBV7-8 with TRBJ1-6; D remains ambiguous. Trimming removed 0 bases at V and 6 bases at J, with 9 bases between. This CDR3 has 15 amino acids. Germline CDR1 and CDR2: SGHVS and FQNEAQ. CDR3 loop: CASSLALRGNSPLHF. DNA of the CDR3: TGTGCCAGCAGCTTAGCCTTGCGGGGTAATTCACCCCTCCACTTT.

This clone was detected a few times. The gene calls are TRBV18 and TRBJ2-6; 7 bases line up with TRBD1. Germline loops: CDR1 KGHSH, CDR2 LQKENI. The CDR3 is 19 residues long. J gave up 0 bases and V 3 bases, and 11 bases lay outside the gene matches. The DNA of the CDR3 is TGTGCCAGCTCACCTAGGAGGACAGGCGCGAGCTCTGGGGCCAACGTCCTGACTTTC. Translation: CASSPRRTGASSGANVLTF. Full variable domain (rest looked up from reference TRBV18 and TRBJ2-6): NAGVMQNPRHLVRRRGQEARLRCSPMKGHSHVYWYRQLPEEGLKFMVYLQKENIIDESGMPKERFSAEFPKEGPSILRIQQVVRGDSAAYFCASSPRRTGASSGANVLTFGAGSRLTVL.